A selection of T cell receptor beta chains follows, all from one sample in a study of blood T cell repertoires in COVID-19. The repertoire was sequenced with immunoSEQ multiplex PCR; TCRdb's copy has only in-frame clones and lacks some. The table lists just over 300,000 clones, approximately 90% of them singletons. What was sequenced was PBMCs or T cells enriched from blood (not recorded which). The source of these receptors is a woman between 18 and 30 years old who had recovered from COVID-19. Both conserved end residues are part of each CDR3. The D gene is left open where the match is weak. Only part of the rows carry a size: once, few, many, or a class if the clone is expanded.

D gene,V gene,J gene,clone size,CDR3 DNA,CDR3 protein
.,TRBV12-3/TRBV12-4,TRBJ2-5,.,TGTGCCAGCAGTTACGGTGGAGAGACCCAGTACTTC,CASSYGGETQYF
.,TRBV28,TRBJ2-1,.,TGTGCCAGCAGCCCCGTTTGGACGGAGGGGTACTTCAATGAGCAGTTCTTC,CASSPVWTEGYFNEQFF
TRBD1,TRBV5-6,TRBJ1-2,once,TGTGCCAGCAGCTCCGGGACAGGAGTTGGCTACACCTTC,CASSSGTGVGYTF
.,TRBV3-1/TRBV3-2,TRBJ1-1,.,TGTGCCAGCAGCCCACAGGGTTTTCGGACTGAAGCTTTCTTT,CASSPQGFRTEAFF
TRBD2,TRBV23-1,TRBJ2-2,.,TGCGCCAGCAATACCGGGACTAGCGGATCTAAGAACACCGGGGAGCTGTTTTTT,CASNTGTSGSKNTGELFF
.,TRBV7-2,TRBJ1-2,.,TGTGCCAGCAGCGAGCAGGGTCTCAATGGCTACACCTTC,CASSEQGLNGYTF
TRBD1,TRBV9,TRBJ1-6,few,TGTGCCAGCAGCAATGTACAGGGGGACTCACCCCTCCACTTT,CASSNVQGDSPLHF
.,TRBV2,TRBJ1-1,.,TGTGCCATAAACGAACTAGGAGGGACGGGCACTGAAGCTTTCTTT,CAINELGGTGTEAFF
.,TRBV6-1,TRBJ1-1,once,TGTGCCAGCAGTGACCCTCAGGGGCGCACTGAAGCTTTCTTT,CASSDPQGRTEAFF
.,TRBV9,TRBJ1-5,.,TGTGCCAGCAGCTTGAGAGGGGGGGATCAGCCCCAGCATTTT,CASSLRGGDQPQHF
.,TRBV14,TRBJ2-1,.,TGTGCCAGCAGCCGAGACCCTCTTTTCAATGAGCAGTTCTTC,CASSRDPLFNEQFF
TRBD1,TRBV7-8,TRBJ2-4,.,TGTGCCAGCAGCTTAGAAGGGGGCAGCATTCAGTACTTC,CASSLEGGSIQYF
.,TRBV6-5,TRBJ2-7,.,TGTGCCAGCAGTTGGGGTTCAGGGCGCTACGAGCAGTACTTC,CASSWGSGRYEQYF
TRBD1,TRBV3-1/TRBV3-2,TRBJ1-4,.,TGTGCCAGCAGCCAAGGTGCGGGACAGGGGGTAAGGGGGGAAAAACTGTTTTTT,CASSQGAGQGVRGEKLFF
TRBD2,TRBV5-4,TRBJ2-5,.,TGTGCCAGCAGCCACGGGACTAGAGGACAAGAGACCCAGTACTTC,CASSHGTRGQETQYF
TRBD1,TRBV9,TRBJ2-5,few,TGTGCCAGCAGCGCCCAACAGGGGTACCAAGAGACCCAGTACTTC,CASSAQQGYQETQYF
.,TRBV7-9,TRBJ2-2,.,TGTGCCAGCAGCTTGCAGGGTTTCGCAGAGGAGCTGTTTTTT,CASSLQGFAEELFF
TRBD1,TRBV5-1,TRBJ1-4,once,TGCGCCAGCAGTCGGCAGGGGGCGGCTAATGAAAAACTGTTTTTT,CASSRQGAANEKLFF
.,TRBV7-9,TRBJ2-1,.,TGTGCCAGCAGCTTAGCCTTCGGTGCAGCGGAGCAGTTCTTC,CASSLAFGAAEQFF
TRBD1,TRBV28,TRBJ1-1,.,TGTGCCAGCAGTTTGGCAGGGGGCACTGAAGCTTTCTTT,CASSLAGGTEAFF
TRBD1,TRBV28,TRBJ1-4,.,TGTGCCAGCAGAGGACAGGCGCATGAAAAACTGTTTTTT,CASRGQAHEKLFF
TRBD1,TRBV9,TRBJ2-7,.,TGTGCCAGCAGCGTCCCTGGTCGGGACAGCTCCTACGAGCAGTACTTC,CASSVPGRDSSYEQYF
TRBD2,TRBV4-2,TRBJ2-3,few,TGTGCCAGCAGCCAAGGCGGGACTAGCCGATACACAGATACGCAGTATTTT,CASSQGGTSRYTDTQYF
TRBD2,TRBV14,TRBJ2-1,.,TGTGCCAGCAGCCAAACTAGCGGGAGTTTAGATGAGCAGTTCTTC,CASSQTSGSLDEQFF
.,TRBV11-2,TRBJ1-4,.,TGTGCCAGCAGTACGGGGGGCACTAATGAAAAACTGTTTTTT,CASSTGGTNEKLFF
.,TRBV19,TRBJ1-5,.,TGTGCCAGTAGTATAGGAGGGTTCAATCAGCCCCAGCATTTT,CASSIGGFNQPQHF
.,TRBV19,TRBJ1-1,.,TGTGCCAGTAGTATAGACTCGGAAGCTTTCTTT,CASSIDSEAFF
.,TRBV7-3,TRBJ1-3,once,TGTGCCAGCAGCTTAAGTGGGAGGGGCGGGGGAAACACCATATATTTT,CASSLSGRGGGNTIYF
TRBD1,TRBV5-1,TRBJ1-4,few,TGCGCCAGCAGACCAGGACAGGGAGCAACTAATGAAAAACTGTTTTTT,CASRPGQGATNEKLFF
.,TRBV30,TRBJ1-2,.,TGTGCCTGGAGGGACAGTGACTATGGCTACACCTTC,CAWRDSDYGYTF
.,TRBV4-2,TRBJ1-1,.,TGTGCCAGCAGCCGGAGTATTGGGGGCATTGAAGCTTTCTTT,CASSRSIGGIEAFF
.,TRBV10-3,TRBJ2-7,.,TGTGCCATCAGTGAGTCGATGGGCGGGCCCTACGAGCAGTACTTC,CAISESMGGPYEQYF
.,TRBV30,TRBJ1-1,.,TGTGCCTGGAGTACAATGAACACTGAAGCTTTCTTT,CAWSTMNTEAFF
.,TRBV24-1,TRBJ2-2,.,TGTGCCACCAGTGAATACAGTAACACCGGGGAGCTGTTTTTT,CATSEYSNTGELFF
TRBD2,TRBV6-5,TRBJ2-1,.,TGTGCCAGCAGGCAGACTAGCGGGAGGCGGAATGAGCAGTTCTTC,CASRQTSGRRNEQFF
.,TRBV2,TRBJ2-7,.,TGTGCCAGCAGTGATAGTGTTTTATACGAGCAGTACTTC,CASSDSVLYEQYF
.,TRBV11-2,TRBJ1-4,.,TGTGCCAGCAGCTTAGTGGGACAATCGAATGAAAAACTGTTTTTT,CASSLVGQSNEKLFF
TRBD2,TRBV19,TRBJ2-5,.,TGTGCCAGTAGTATTGGGGGACTAGCGGGCCAAGAGACCCAGTACTTC,CASSIGGLAGQETQYF
.,TRBV7-9,TRBJ2-6,.,TGTGCCAGCAGCTCCGTCTCCATTGACACCACCTCTGGGGCCAACGTCCTGACTTTC,CASSSVSIDTTSGANVLTF
TRBD2,TRBV4-1,TRBJ2-7,.,TGCGCCAGCAGCCAAGTTGGGCCGGGGGGGTGGCACGAGCAGTACTTC,CASSQVGPGGWHEQYF